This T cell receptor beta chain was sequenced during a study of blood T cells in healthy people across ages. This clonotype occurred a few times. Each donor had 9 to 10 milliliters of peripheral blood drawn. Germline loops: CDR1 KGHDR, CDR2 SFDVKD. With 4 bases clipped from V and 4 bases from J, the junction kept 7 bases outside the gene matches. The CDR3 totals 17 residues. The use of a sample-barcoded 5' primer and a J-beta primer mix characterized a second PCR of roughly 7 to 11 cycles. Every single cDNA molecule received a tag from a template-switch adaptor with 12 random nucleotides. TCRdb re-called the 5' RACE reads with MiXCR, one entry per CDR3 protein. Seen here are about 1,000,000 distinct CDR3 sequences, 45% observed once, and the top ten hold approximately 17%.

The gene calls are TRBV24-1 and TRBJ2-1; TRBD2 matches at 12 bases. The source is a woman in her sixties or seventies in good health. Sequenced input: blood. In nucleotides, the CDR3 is TGTGCCACCAGTGACCCTAGCGGGAGGGCCGGTTACAATGAGCAGTTCTTC. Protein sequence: CATSDPSGRAGYNEQFF.